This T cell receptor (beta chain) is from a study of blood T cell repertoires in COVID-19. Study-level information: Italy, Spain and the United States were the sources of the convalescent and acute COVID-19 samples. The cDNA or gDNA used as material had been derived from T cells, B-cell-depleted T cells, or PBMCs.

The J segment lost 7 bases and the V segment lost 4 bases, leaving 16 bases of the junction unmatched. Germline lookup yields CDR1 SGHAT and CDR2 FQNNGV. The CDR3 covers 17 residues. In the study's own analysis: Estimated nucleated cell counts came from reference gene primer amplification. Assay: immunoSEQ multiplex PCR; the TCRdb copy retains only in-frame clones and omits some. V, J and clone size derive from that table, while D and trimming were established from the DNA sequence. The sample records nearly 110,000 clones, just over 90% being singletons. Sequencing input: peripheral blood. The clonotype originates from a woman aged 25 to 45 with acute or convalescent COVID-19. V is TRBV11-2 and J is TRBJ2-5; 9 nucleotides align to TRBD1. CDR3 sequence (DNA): TGTGCCAGCAGCTCCCTTAGGGCCGGGACAGGGATTGTGACCCAGTACTTC. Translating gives CASSSLRAGTGIVTQYF.